The T cell receptor beta chain described here comes from a study of post-analysis software for immune sequencing data. Findings and limits, study-wide: There was significantly lower normalized Chao1 diversity in multiple sclerosis patients than in controls. The five TRBV segments detected at higher frequency in patients than in controls included TRBV5-6, TRBV5-1 and TRBV20-1.

Each TCR beta cDNA library carried unique molecular identifiers. From approximately 0.95 to 9.8 million T cells, 450,000 to 550,000 cDNA molecules were obtained. TCRdb called the PCR reads again in MiXCR, with one record for every CDR3 protein. The sample contains about 820,000 distinct CDR3 sequences, roughly 50% of which appear only once. About this clonotype: Its specificity is not known.

The germline CDR1 and CDR2 sequences are MGHRA and YSYEKL. Deletions cut 0 bases from V and 9 bases from J, with 18 bases between. This CDR3 contains 16 residues. The source is a girl between 10 and 17 years old with multiple sclerosis. V usage is TRBV4-1 and J usage is TRBJ2-1; weak D call: TRBD2 (7 bases). The specimen was blood. The CDR3 DNA sequence: TGCGCCAGCAGCCAAGATAGGGACCAGAGGGGGGGTGAGCAGTTCTTC. This sequence encodes CASSQDRDQRGGEQFF.